The T cell receptor (beta chain) under discussion was sequenced for a study of T cell responses to AZD1222 COVID-19 vaccine. As regards this clone: The antigen remains undetermined.

The study, taken as a whole, reports: Clonal diversity was possibly underestimated, and white British individuals and females predominated among donors. A reported finding is that nearly half of spike-specific TCRs target unmutated variant regions. The repertoires were collected only after the peak T cell response. Spike-spanning, vaccine-associated CD4 TCRs were dominant at 160-218 and 743-854.

This CDR3 has 15 amino acids. The J segment lost 8 bases and the V segment lost 3 bases, leaving 4 bases of the junction unmatched. Germline values: CDR1 LGHNA, CDR2 YNFKEQ. The repertoire was sequenced with immunoSEQ multiplex PCR; TCRdb's copy has only in-frame clones and lacks some. The repertoire includes 100,000 to 150,000 clones, over 75% of them detected once, and around 6.1% sits in the top ten. The receptor was isolated from an adult in good health. The chain recombines TRBV4-2 with TRBJ1-6, with 10 bases matching TRBD1. The sequenced sample was peripheral blood, obtained on day 0 of AZD1222 vaccination. CDR3 sequence reads: CASSQEDRGYSPLHF. The CDR3 DNA is TGTGCCAGCAGCCAGGAGGACAGGGGGTATTCACCCCTCCACTTT.